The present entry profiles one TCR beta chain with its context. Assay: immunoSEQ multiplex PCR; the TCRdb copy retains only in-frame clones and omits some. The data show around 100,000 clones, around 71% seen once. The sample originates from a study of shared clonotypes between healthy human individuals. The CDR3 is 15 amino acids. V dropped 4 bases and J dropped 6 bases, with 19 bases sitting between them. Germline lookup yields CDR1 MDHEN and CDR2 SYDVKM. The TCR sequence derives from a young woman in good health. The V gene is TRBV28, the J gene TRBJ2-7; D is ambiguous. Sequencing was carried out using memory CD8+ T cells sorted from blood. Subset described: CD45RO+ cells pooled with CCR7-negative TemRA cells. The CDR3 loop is CASSSTTEISCEQYF. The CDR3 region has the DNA TGTGCCAGCAGTTCTACGACCGAAATCAGTTGCGAGCAGTACTTC.